Presented here are 21 T cell receptor beta chains from one specimen sequenced in a study of cytomegalovirus exposure and HLA in healthy donors. The primer mix had 60 Vbeta and 13 Jbeta primers. Some clones are missing from TCRdb's copy, which holds only in-frame ones; the method was immunoSEQ multiplex PCR. The sample holds roughly 250,000 clones; 70% to 90% are singletons and the top ten take roughly 2%. The sequencing input was PBMCs. All receptors come from a woman aged 40 to 50 in good health and CMV-seropositive.

The CDR3 region has the DNA TGCAGCGTCCTCCTCCCGACAGTTAACTATGGCTACACCTTC. This encodes CSVLLPTVNYGYTF. The chain uses TRBV29-1 and TRBJ1-2, with a possible D match to TRBD1 (5 bases). The germline V and J ends were trimmed by 6 bases and 1 base, with 15 bases remaining between them. This CDR3 contains 14 residues. Germline V gene sequence: CDR1 SQVTM, CDR2 ANQGSEA.

The gene calls are TRBV15 and TRBJ1-2; TRBD1 aligns across 10 bases. The CDR3 extends over 15 amino acids. Trimming at V came to 0 bases and at J to 6 bases, leaving 4 bases not matched to a gene. CDR1 is LNHNV, CDR2 YYDKDF, per germline (reference sequence). CDR3 DNA sequence: TGTGCCACCAGCAGAGATAGAGACAGGGGGCATGGCTACACCTTC. Translating gives CATSRDRDRGHGYTF.

CDR3 protein: CASSERSGKDTQYF. The CDR3 DNA follows: TGTGCCAGCAGTGAAAGAAGCGGGAAGGATACGCAGTATTTT. This chain connects TRBV6-4 to TRBJ2-3; 7 nucleotides match TRBD2. Per germline, CDR1 MRHNA and CDR2 SNTAGT. V was clipped by 3 bases and J by 6 bases; unmatched bases: 6. The CDR3 has 14 residues.

In nucleotides, the CDR3 is TGTGCCAGCAGTGTGGCGACTAGCGGTTCTGCCGAGCAGTACTTC. Protein: CASSVATSGSAEQYF. The chain uses TRBV2 and TRBJ2-7; TRBD2 agrees at 9 bases. Germline CDR1 SNHLY, CDR2 FYNNEI. With V trimmed by 4 bases and J by 6 bases, 10 bases remained unmatched. This CDR3 spans 15 amino acids.

This clone was counted once. The chain combines TRBV9 with TRBJ1-2; 7 nucleotides match TRBD1. Germline assignment: CDR1 SGDLS and CDR2 YYNGEE. V gave up 4 bases and J gave up 4 bases; unmatched junction bases: 7. The CDR3 consists of 14 residues. The CDR3 here is CASSTRQGGYGYTF. CDR3 nucleotides: TGTGCCAGCAGCACGCGACAGGGTGGCTATGGCTACACCTTC. The variable domain in full, with the rest retrieved from reference TRBV9 and TRBJ1-2, is DSGVTQTPKHLITATGQRVTLRCSPRSGDLSVYWYQQSLDQGLQFLIQYYNGEERAKGNILERFSAQQFPDLHSELNLSSLELGDSALYFCASSTRQGGYGYTFGSGTRLTVV.

This chain joins TRBV19 and TRBJ1-2; 9 bases are shared with TRBD1. The junction had 8 bases not matched to a gene; V was cut back by 5 bases and J by 4 bases. CDR1 LNHDA and CDR2 SQIVND come from the germline V gene (reference sequence). CDR3 size: 15 residues. This chain's CDR3 is CASSDPGTGTYGYTF. Written as DNA, the CDR3 is TGTGCCAGTAGTGACCCCGGGACAGGGACCTATGGCTACACCTTC.

J is TRBJ1-5 and V is TRBV28; 7 nucleotides line up with TRBD1. Germline V CDR1 and CDR2: MDHEN, SYDVKM. This CDR3 region has 15 residues. V lost 5 bases and J lost 7; bases outside the gene matches: 11. The CDR3: CASSPRVRGWQPQHF. As DNA, the CDR3 is TGTGCCAGCAGTCCGAGGGTCAGGGGGTGGCAGCCCCAGCATTTT.

The chain employs TRBV6-5 and TRBJ1-5; D is ambiguous. Germline CDR1 MNHEY, CDR2 SVGAGI. Trimming pared 1 base from V and 7 bases from J, leaving 8 bases between. The CDR3 extends over 13 amino acids. This CDR3 reads CASSYLREQPQHF. In nucleotides, the CDR3 is TGTGCCAGCAGTTACTTGCGGGAACAGCCCCAGCATTTT.

The chain couples TRBV11-3 to TRBJ1-5, with TRBD1 matching 10 bases. V lost 5 bases to trimming and J lost 0 bases; unmatched junction nucleotides: 7. This CDR3 comprises 17 residues. Germline-derived CDR1 and CDR2 are SGHNT and YENEEA. CDR3 loop: CASSAGGTGDSNQPQHF. CDR3 bases: TGTGCCAGCAGCGCGGGAGGGACAGGGGATAGCAATCAGCCCCAGCATTTT.

The chain employs TRBV5-1 and TRBJ2-1; a weak D match, TRBD1 (6 bases). The CDR3 is 15 amino acids. CDR1 is SGHRS, CDR2 YFSETQ, per germline. V lost 4 bases, J lost 3 bases, and 14 bases lay in between. This CDR3 is CASSPLDRVYNEQFF. The CDR3 region has the DNA TGCGCCAGCAGCCCGTTGGACAGAGTCTACAATGAGCAGTTCTTC.

CDR3 in amino acids: CASSPRQGDEKLFF. The CDR3 coding sequence is TGTGCCAGCTCACCACGCCAGGGGGATGAAAAACTGTTTTTT. This rearrangement joins TRBV18 to TRBJ1-4; 7 bases map to TRBD1. Germline V CDR1 and CDR2: KGHSH, LQKENI. With V trimmed by 1 base and J by 6 bases, 2 bases remained unmatched. The CDR3 is made up of 14 amino acids.

The chain uses TRBV7-2 and TRBJ2-1; 14 bases fit TRBD2. V was clipped by 1 base and J by 7 bases; unmatched bases: 3. The CDR3 contains 16 residues. Germline CDR1 and CDR2: SGHTA and FQGNSA. The DNA of the CDR3 is TGTGCCAGCAGCTTAGGGGGGACTAGCGGGGGTAATGAGCAGTTCTTC. Translated, it gives CASSLGGTSGGNEQFF. The variable domain in full, completed from reference TRBV7-2 and TRBJ2-1, reads GAGVSQSPSNKVTEKGKDVELRCDPISGHTALYWYRQSLGQGLEFLIYFQGNSAPDKSGLPSDRFSAERTGGSVSTLTIQRTQQEDSAVYLCASSLGGTSGGNEQFFGPGTRLTVL.

This clone showed up just once. This chain links TRBV4-2 with TRBJ2-1, with 7 positions matching TRBD2. The CDR3 extends over 11 amino acids. Germline assignment: CDR1 LGHNA and CDR2 YNFKEQ. Trimming cost V 6 bases and J 10 bases; bases outside gene matches: 3. The CDR3 DNA sequence: TGTGCCAGCAGTACTAGCGTCGAGCAGTTCTTC. Translating gives CASSTSVEQFF.

This clone was counted once. The CDR3 protein is CASSITSGEQETQYF. Here the CDR3 DNA reads TGTGCCAGTAGTATCACTAGCGGAGAACAAGAGACCCAGTACTTC. V usage is TRBV19 and J usage is TRBJ2-5; 8 bases are a match to TRBD2. Germline CDR1 reads LNHDA; CDR2 reads SQIVND (reference sequence). The V segment lost 3 bases and the J segment 2 bases; nucleotides outside the gene matches: 5. This CDR3 is built from 15 residues.

This clone was observed a few times. This sample includes further DNA sequences coding for the same CDR3. The gene calls are TRBV30 and TRBJ2-5; 7 bases are a match to TRBD2. CDR3 size: 15 residues. V gave up 1 base and J gave up 3 bases; unmatched junction bases: 8. CDR1 and CDR2 (germline): GTSNPN, SVGIG (reference sequence). CDR3 region: CAWSEGLAVEETQYF. In nucleotides, the CDR3 is TGTGCCTGGAGTGAAGGCCTAGCGGTCGAAGAGACCCAGTACTTC.

This clone came up once. This sequence joins TRBV9 and TRBJ2-2, with 7 bases identical to TRBD1. Germline V gives CDR1 SGDLS, CDR2 YYNGEE. The CDR3 sequence is 13 residues long. V was pared by 5 bases and J by 4 bases, with 2 bases of the junction left unmatched. Here the CDR3 reads CASRAGGTGELFF. Here the CDR3 DNA reads TGTGCCAGCAGGGCAGGGGGCACCGGGGAGCTGTTTTTT.

J is TRBJ1-5 and V is TRBV15, with a weak D call TRBD1 (5 bases). The V gene's germline CDR1 is LNHNV and CDR2 YYDKDF (reference sequence). The CDR3 is 21 residues long. V lost 4 bases and J 0 bases, leaving 28 bases between the germline ends. CDR3 amino acids: CATSIGSFRPGRVYSNQPQHF. In DNA form, the CDR3 reads TGTGCCACCAGCATTGGGTCGTTCCGTCCAGGGAGGGTCTATAGCAATCAGCCCCAGCATTTT.

The V call is TRBV30, the J call TRBJ2-1, with D possibly being TRBD1 (6 bases). Trimming removed 1 base from V and 8 bases from J, with 18 bases in between. This CDR3 has 15 residues. Germline values: CDR1 GTSNPN, CDR2 SVGIG (reference sequence). The DNA of the CDR3 is TGTGCCTGGAGTGCCTGGGGGCGACTCGACGATGAGCAGTTCTTC. Its translation: CAWSAWGRLDDEQFF. Drawing the rest from reference TRBV30 and TRBJ2-1, the complete variable domain is SQTIHQWPATLVQPVGSPLSLECTVEGTSNPNLYWYRQAAGRGLQLLFYSVGIGQISSEVPQNLSASRPQDRQFILSSKKLLLSDSGFYLCAWSAWGRLDDEQFFGPGTRLTVL.

The V call is TRBV29-1, the J call TRBJ2-4, with D maybe TRBD1 (5 bases). The CDR3 runs 17 residues. Germline V gene sequence: CDR1 SQVTM, CDR2 ANQGSEA. V was trimmed by 0 bases and J by 4 bases, leaving 19 bases between them. The CDR3 DNA follows: TGCAGCGTTGAAGATGAATGGTCCCCTGGGGCTAAAAACATTCAGTACTTC. Translation gives CSVEDEWSPGAKNIQYF.

As to this clone: The same CDR3 is also encoded by other DNA sequences in this sample. V gene TRBV28 combines with J gene TRBJ1-1; tentative D call: TRBD1 (6 bases). The V end lost 2 bases, the J end lost 5 bases, and 9 bases lay between the germline ends. The germline CDR1 and CDR2 sequences are MDHEN and SYDVKM. CDR3 length: 13 amino acids. The CDR3 region has the DNA TGTGCCAGCAGTTTAGGGGGCGTGACTGAAGCTTTCTTT. Protein sequence: CASSLGGVTEAFF. The full variable domain, in which reference TRBV28 and TRBJ1-1 provide the parts outside the CDR3, is DVKVTQSSRYLVKRTGEKVFLECVQDMDHENMFWYRQDPGLGLRLIYFSYDVKMKEKGDIPEGYSVSREKKERFSLILESASTNQTSMYLCASSLGGVTEAFFGQGTRLTVV.

This chain joins TRBV7-2 and TRBJ1-4, with a tentative D call TRBD1 (6 bases). Germline CDR1 reads SGHTA; CDR2 reads FQGNSA. Trimming cost V 1 base and J 10 bases, with 13 bases left between them. CDR3 length: 14 amino acids. The DNA for the CDR3 is TGTGCCAGCAGCTTAGAACAGGGTACCGGAAAACTGTTTTTT. Translation: CASSLEQGTGKLFF.